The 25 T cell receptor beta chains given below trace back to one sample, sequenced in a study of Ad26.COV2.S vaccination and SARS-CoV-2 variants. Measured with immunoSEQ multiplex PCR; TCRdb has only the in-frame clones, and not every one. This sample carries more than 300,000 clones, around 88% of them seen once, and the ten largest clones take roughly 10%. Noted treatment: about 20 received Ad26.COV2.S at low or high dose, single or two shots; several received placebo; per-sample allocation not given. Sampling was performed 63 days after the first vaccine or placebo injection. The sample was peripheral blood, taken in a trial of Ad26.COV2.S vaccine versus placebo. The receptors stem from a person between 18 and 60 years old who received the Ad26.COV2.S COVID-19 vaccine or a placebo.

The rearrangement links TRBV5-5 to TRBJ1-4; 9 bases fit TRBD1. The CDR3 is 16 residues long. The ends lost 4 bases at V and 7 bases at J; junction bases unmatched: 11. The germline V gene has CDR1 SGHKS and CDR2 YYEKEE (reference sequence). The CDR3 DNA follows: TGTGCCAGCAGCCCCAACAGGGGGCGTGAAAGTGAAAAACTGTTTTTT. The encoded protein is CASSPNRGRESEKLFF.

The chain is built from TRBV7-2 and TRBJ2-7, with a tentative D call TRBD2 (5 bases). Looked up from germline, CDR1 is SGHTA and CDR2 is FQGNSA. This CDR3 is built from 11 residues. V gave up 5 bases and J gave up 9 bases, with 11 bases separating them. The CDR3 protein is CASSQNSGQYF. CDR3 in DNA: TGTGCCAGCAGCCAAAACAGCGGGCAGTACTTC.

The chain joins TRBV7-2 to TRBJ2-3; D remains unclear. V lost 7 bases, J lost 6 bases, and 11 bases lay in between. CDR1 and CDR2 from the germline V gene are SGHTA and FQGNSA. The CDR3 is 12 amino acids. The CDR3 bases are TGTGCCAGCACAACCCCCTGGGATACGCAGTATTTT. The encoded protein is CASTTPWDTQYF.

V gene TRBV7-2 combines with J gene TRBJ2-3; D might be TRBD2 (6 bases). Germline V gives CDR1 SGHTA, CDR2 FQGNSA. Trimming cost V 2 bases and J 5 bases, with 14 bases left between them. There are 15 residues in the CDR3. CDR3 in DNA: TGTGCCAGCAGCTTATTGACTAGACCACAAGATACGCAGTATTTT. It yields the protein CASSLLTRPQDTQYF.

As DNA, the CDR3 is TGTGCCAGCAGTAGCCGGTGGGGAAACGGGGAGCTGTTTTTT. It encodes CASSSRWGNGELFF. The rearrangement links TRBV7-9 to TRBJ2-2; no clear D. Trimming removed 6 bases from V and 7 bases from J, with 15 bases in between. The CDR3 runs 14 residues. Germline V lookup: CDR1 SEHNR, CDR2 FQNEAQ (reference sequence).

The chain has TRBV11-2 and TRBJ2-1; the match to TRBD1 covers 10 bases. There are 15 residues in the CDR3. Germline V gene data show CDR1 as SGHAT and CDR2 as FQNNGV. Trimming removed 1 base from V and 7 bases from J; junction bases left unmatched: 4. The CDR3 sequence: CASSLGQGAWNEQFF. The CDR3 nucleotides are TGTGCCAGCAGCTTAGGACAGGGGGCTTGGAATGAGCAGTTCTTC.

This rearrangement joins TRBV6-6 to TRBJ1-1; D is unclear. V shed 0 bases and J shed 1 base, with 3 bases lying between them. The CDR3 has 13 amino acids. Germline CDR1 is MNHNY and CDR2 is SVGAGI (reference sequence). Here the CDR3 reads CASSYSENTEAFF. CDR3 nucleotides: TGTGCCAGCAGTTACTCTGAGAACACTGAAGCTTTCTTT.

The CDR3 reads CASSLASGRVDTEAFF. The CDR3 DNA follows: TGTGCCAGCAGCTTAGCAAGTGGACGGGTTGATACTGAAGCTTTCTTT. The chain employs TRBV7-2 and TRBJ1-1; D remains ambiguous. Germline assignment: CDR1 SGHTA and CDR2 FQGNSA. Trimming took off 0 bases at V and 5 bases at J, with 16 bases between the two ends. The CDR3 loop spans 16 amino acids. Full variable domain (remainder filled in from reference TRBV7-2 and TRBJ1-1): GAGVSQSPSNKVTEKGKDVELRCDPISGHTALYWYRQSLGQGLEFLIYFQGNSAPDKSGLPSDRFSAERTGGSVSTLTIQRTQQEDSAVYLCASSLASGRVDTEAFFGQGTRLTVV.

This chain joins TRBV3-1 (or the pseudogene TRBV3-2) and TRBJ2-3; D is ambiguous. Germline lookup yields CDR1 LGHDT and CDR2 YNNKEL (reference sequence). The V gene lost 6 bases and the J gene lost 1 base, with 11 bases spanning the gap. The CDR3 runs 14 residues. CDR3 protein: CASSEGAGTDTQYF. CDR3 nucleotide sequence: TGTGCCAGCAGTGAAGGCGCAGGCACAGATACGCAGTATTTT.

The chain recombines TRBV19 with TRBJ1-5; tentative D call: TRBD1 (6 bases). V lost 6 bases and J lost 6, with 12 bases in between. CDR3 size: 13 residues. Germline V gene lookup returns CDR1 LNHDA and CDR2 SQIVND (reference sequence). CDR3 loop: CASSDTGRQPQHF. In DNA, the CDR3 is TGTGCCAGTAGCGACACAGGGCGTCAGCCCCAGCATTTT.

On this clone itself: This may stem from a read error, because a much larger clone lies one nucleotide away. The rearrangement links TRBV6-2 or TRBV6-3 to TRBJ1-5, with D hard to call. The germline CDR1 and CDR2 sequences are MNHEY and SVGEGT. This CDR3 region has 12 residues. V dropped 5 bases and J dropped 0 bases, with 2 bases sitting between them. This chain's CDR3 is CASSHSNQPQHF. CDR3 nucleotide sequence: TGTGCCAGCAGTCATAGCAATCAGCCCCAGCATTTT.

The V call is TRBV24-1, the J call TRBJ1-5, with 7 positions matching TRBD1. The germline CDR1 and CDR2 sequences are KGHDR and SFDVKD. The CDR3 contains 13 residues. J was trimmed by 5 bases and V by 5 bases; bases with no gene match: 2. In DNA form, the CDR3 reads TGTGCCACCAGTGTAGGGACAGATCAGCCCCAGCATTTT. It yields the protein CATSVGTDQPQHF.

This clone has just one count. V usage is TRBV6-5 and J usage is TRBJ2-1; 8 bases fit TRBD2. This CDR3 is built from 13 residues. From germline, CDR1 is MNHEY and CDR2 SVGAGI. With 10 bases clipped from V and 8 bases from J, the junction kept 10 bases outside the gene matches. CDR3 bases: TGTGCCACCACTAGCGGACCGTACGATGAGCAGTTCTTC. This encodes CATTSGPYDEQFF.

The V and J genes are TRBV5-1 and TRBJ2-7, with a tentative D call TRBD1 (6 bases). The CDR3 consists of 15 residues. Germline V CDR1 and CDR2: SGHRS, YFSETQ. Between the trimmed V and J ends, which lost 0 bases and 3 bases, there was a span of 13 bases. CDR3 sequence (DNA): TGCGCCAGCAGCTTGGAACAGGGACAAGACTACGAGCAGTACTTC. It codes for CASSLEQGQDYEQYF.

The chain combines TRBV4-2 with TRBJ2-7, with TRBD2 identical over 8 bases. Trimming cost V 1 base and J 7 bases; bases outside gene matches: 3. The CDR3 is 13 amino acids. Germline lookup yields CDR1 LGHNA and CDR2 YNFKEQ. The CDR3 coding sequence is TGTGCCAGCAGCCAAGTGGGACTAGAGGAGCAGTACTTC. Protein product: CASSQVGLEEQYF.

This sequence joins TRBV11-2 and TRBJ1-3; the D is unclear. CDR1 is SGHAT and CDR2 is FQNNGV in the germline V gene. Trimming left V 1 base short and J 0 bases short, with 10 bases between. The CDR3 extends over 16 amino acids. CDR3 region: CASSLVWDSSGNTIYF. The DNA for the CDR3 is TGTGCCAGCAGCTTAGTTTGGGATTCCTCTGGAAACACCATATATTTT. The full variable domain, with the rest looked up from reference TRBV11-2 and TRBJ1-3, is EAGVAQSPRYKIIEKRQSVAFWCNPISGHATLYWYQQILGQGPKLLIQFQNNGVVDDSQLPKDRFSAERLKGVDSTLKIQPAKLEDSAVYLCASSLVWDSSGNTIYFGEGSWLTVV.

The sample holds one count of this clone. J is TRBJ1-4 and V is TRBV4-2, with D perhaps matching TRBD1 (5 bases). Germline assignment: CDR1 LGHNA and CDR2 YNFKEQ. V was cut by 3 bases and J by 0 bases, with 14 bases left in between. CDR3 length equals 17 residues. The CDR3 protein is CASSQEGWGATNEKLFF. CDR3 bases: TGTGCCAGCAGCCAGGAGGGGTGGGGCGCAACTAATGAAAAACTGTTTTTT.

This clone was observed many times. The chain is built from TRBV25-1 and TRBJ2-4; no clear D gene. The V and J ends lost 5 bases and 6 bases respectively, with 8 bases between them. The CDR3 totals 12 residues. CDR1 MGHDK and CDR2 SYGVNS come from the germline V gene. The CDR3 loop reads CASSPGPNIQYF. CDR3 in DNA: TGTGCCAGCAGTCCGGGTCCAAACATTCAGTACTTC.

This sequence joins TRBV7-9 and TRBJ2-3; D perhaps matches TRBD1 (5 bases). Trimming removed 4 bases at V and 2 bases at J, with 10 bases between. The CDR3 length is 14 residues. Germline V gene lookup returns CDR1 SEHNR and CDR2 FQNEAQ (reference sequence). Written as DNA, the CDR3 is TGTGCCAGCAGCTCGACAGACCTCACAGATACGCAGTATTTT. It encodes CASSSTDLTDTQYF.

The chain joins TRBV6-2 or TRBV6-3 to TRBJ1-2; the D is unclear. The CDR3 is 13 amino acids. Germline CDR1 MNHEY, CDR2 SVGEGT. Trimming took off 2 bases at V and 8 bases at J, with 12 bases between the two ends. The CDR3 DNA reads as TGTGCCAGCAGTTACGTTGACGGGAGCGGCTACACCTTC. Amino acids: CASSYVDGSGYTF.

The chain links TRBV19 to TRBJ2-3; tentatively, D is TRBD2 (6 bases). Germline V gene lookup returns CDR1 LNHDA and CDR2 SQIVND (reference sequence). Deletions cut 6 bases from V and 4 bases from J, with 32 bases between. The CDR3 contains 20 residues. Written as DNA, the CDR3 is TGTGCCAGTAGACCCGCCCTTCTAAGCGGGCGGGGCTGGGGTGCAGATACGCAGTATTTT. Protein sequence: CASRPALLSGRGWGADTQYF. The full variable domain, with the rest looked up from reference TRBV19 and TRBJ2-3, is DGGITQSPKYLFRKEGQNVTLSCEQNLNHDAMYWYRQDPGQGLRLIYYSQIVNDFQKGDIAEGYSVSREKKESFPLTVTSAQKNPTAFYLCASRPALLSGRGWGADTQYFGPGTRLTVL.

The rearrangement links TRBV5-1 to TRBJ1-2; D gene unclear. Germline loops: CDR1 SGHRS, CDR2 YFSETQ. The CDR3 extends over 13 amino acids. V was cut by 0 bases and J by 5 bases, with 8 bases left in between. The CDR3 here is CASSLARDYGYTF. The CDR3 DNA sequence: TGCGCCAGCAGCTTGGCGAGGGATTATGGCTACACCTTC.

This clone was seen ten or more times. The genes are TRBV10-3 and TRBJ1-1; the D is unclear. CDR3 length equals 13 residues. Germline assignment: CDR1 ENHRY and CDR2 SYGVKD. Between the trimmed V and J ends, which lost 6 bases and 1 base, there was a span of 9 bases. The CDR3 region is CAIRISQNTEAFF. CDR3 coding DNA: TGTGCCATCAGAATTAGTCAGAACACTGAAGCTTTCTTT.

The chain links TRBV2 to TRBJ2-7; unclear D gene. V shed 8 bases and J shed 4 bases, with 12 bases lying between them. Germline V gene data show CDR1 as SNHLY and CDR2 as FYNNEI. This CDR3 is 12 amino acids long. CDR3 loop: CASEIGLYEQYF. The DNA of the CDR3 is TGTGCCAGCGAGATAGGTCTATACGAGCAGTACTTC.

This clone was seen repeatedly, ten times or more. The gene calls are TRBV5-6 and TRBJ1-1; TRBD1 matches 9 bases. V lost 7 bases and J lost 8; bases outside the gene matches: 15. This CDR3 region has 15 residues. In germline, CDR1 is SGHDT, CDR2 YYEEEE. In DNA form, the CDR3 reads TGTGCCAGCCTAGGTAGGGGACAGGGAGCCCTAGAAGCTTTCTTT. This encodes CASLGRGQGALEAFF.